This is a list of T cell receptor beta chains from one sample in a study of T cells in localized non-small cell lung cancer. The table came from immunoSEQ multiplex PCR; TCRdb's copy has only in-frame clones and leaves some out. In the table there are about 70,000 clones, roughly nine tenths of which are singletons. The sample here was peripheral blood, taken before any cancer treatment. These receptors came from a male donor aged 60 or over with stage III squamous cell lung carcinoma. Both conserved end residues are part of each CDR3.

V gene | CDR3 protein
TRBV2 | CASFRDRDNSPLHF
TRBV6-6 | CASSYSGGLEDGYTF
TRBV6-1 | CASSDPESWNTEAFF
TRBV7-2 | CASSNGRVDTQYF
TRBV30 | CAWSVEAPYGYTF
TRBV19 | CASSLYRGGINQPQHF
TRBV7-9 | CASSRWGGEQYF
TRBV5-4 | CASTLPRTGRSGNTIYF
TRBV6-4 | CASSDPDKTGDNYLNYGYTF
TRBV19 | CASSITTGRNEQFF
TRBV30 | CAWSVERNIQYF
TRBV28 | CASSHQTGIQPQHF
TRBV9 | CASSVVESEQFF
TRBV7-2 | CASSSSGQGPIKGYTF
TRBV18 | CASSPTREPVQETQYF
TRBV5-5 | CASSLEWGSGNTIYF
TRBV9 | CASSLESLAGNEQFF
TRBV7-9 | CASSFLAGELFF
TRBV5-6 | CASSWGPGADTQYF
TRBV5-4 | CASSSDRSHNEQFF
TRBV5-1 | CASSLSGQGAGETQYF
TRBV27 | CASSFNGGEGGYTF
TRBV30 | CAWSSGGSTDTQYF
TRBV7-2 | CASSIFRGVNQPQHF
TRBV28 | CASSLYGTGFGGYTF
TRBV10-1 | CASSSGQVLSGANVLTF
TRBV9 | CASSVTRDRYNSPLHF
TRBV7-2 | CASSRDRGTNEKLFF
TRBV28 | CASSFPGTVAKNIQYF
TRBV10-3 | CAIRLTGNTGELFF